The clone carrying this T cell receptor (beta chain) was observed once. Amplified regions were TCR beta CDR3 sequences from RNA transcripts. First-round RT-PCR of the TCR CDR3 relied on the HTBI primer set. TCRdb independently ran MiXCR on the multiplex PCR reads; one entry per CDR3 protein. The data show under 400,000 distinct CDR3 sequences, approximately 14% seen once. Germline V gene sequence: CDR1 MNHNS, CDR2 SASEGT. V was cut by 8 bases and J by 5 bases, with 15 bases left in between. The CDR3 loop spans 13 amino acids. The data derive from a study of T cells in Graves' hyperthyroidism and ophthalmopathy.

This rearrangement joins TRBV6-1 to TRBJ2-5, with D maybe TRBD2 (6 bases). The sequence was collected from a woman between 18 and 29 years old with Graves' hyperthyroidism that later progressed to Graves' ophthalmopathy. Material: blood. CDR3 amino acids: CASGAEGRETQYF. The DNA for the CDR3 is TGTGCCAGCGGGGCGGAGGGCCGGGAGACCCAGTACTTC.